The 10 T cell receptor beta chains given below trace back to one sample, sequenced in a study of cytomegalovirus exposure and HLA in healthy donors. Sequencing used immunoSEQ multiplex PCR; TCRdb keeps in-frame clones, though not all of them. The sample has some 180,000 clones, 80% to 85% seen once; the top ten hold less than 1.5%. Material: PBMCs. These TCRs come from a woman under 40 in good health and CMV-seronegative.

The chain links TRBV30 to TRBJ1-4; D may be TRBD1 (6 bases). The CDR3 is 13 amino acids. Trimming shortened V by 1 base and J by 7 bases, and 10 bases separated the two germline ends. Germline assignment: CDR1 GTSNPN and CDR2 SVGIG (reference sequence). The CDR3 region is CAWSAWGLEKLFF. The CDR3 DNA sequence: TGTGCCTGGAGTGCATGGGGGCTTGAAAAACTGTTTTTT. Using reference TRBV30 and TRBJ1-4 for the parts outside the CDR3, the full variable domain is SQTIHQWPATLVQPVGSPLSLECTVEGTSNPNLYWYRQAAGRGLQLLFYSVGIGQISSEVPQNLSASRPQDRQFILSSKKLLLSDSGFYLCAWSAWGLEKLFFGSGTQLSVL.

In this sample, this clone turned up once. The chain is built from TRBV7-9 and TRBJ2-3, with a possible D match to TRBD2 (7 bases). Trimming shortened V by 1 base and J by 4 bases, and 15 bases separated the two germline ends. Germline V gives CDR1 SEHNR, CDR2 FQNEAQ (reference sequence). The CDR3 consists of 16 residues. The CDR3 nucleotides read TGTGCCAGCAGCTTAGGCGTTGTCGGGGGGCCAGATACGCAGTATTTT. Its protein product is CASSLGVVGGPDTQYF.

The chain carries TRBV27 and TRBJ2-3, with a possible D match to TRBD1 (5 bases). The V gene lost 2 bases and the J gene lost 10 bases, with 10 bases spanning the gap. This CDR3 region has 12 residues. Germline loops: CDR1 MNHEY, CDR2 SMNVEV (reference sequence). The CDR3 is CASSLLQGAQYF. CDR3 sequence (DNA): TGTGCCAGCAGTTTACTCCAGGGTGCGCAGTATTTT.

The rearrangement joins TRBV9 to TRBJ2-7, with TRBD1 as a possible D gene (6 bases). This CDR3 comprises 14 residues. Germline V gene data show CDR1 as SGDLS and CDR2 as YYNGEE. V was trimmed by 0 bases and J by 3 bases, leaving 10 bases between them. This CDR3 reads CASSVGPRGYEQYF. CDR3 nucleotide sequence: TGTGCCAGCAGCGTAGGTCCCAGGGGCTACGAGCAGTACTTC. The variable domain in full, with the rest retrieved from reference TRBV9 and TRBJ2-7, is DSGVTQTPKHLITATGQRVTLRCSPRSGDLSVYWYQQSLDQGLQFLIQYYNGEERAKGNILERFSAQQFPDLHSELNLSSLELGDSALYFCASSVGPRGYEQYFGPGTRLTVT.

The chain combines TRBV19 with TRBJ2-5; 7 bases fit TRBD1. Per the germline V gene, CDR1 is LNHDA and CDR2 is SQIVND (reference sequence). Losses at the gene ends were 9 bases for V and 3 bases for J; bases not matched to a gene: 7. This CDR3 contains 13 residues. CDR3 sequence reads: CASGRGQKETQYF. The CDR3 DNA reads as TGTGCCAGCGGCCGGGGACAGAAAGAGACCCAGTACTTC.

The chain links TRBV6-5 to TRBJ1-6, with a weak D call TRBD1 (6 bases). V lost 8 bases to trimming and J lost 7 bases, with 15 bases between them. Germline values: CDR1 MNHEY, CDR2 SVGAGI. The CDR3 sequence is 14 residues long. The CDR3 spells CASAPGQMNSPLHF. In DNA form, the CDR3 reads TGTGCCAGCGCCCCTGGACAGATGAATTCACCCCTCCACTTT.

This clone was counted between two and nine times. The chain has TRBV19 and TRBJ1-2; TRBD1 matches at 10 bases. With V trimmed by 4 bases and J by 5 bases, 4 bases remained unmatched. This CDR3 contains 14 residues. Germline CDR1 and CDR2: LNHDA and SQIVND (reference sequence). The CDR3 here is CASSNKDRGYGYTF. In nucleotides, the CDR3 is TGTGCCAGTAGTAACAAGGACAGGGGGTATGGCTACACCTTC.

The J gene is TRBJ1-6, the V gene TRBV7-9; D may be TRBD1 (5 bases). The CDR3 has 14 amino acids. V was trimmed by 2 bases and J by 8 bases, leaving 10 bases between them. CDR1 is SEHNR, CDR2 FQNEAQ, per germline (reference sequence). The CDR3 region is CASSLQGAHSPLHF. The CDR3 region has the DNA TGTGCCAGCAGCTTACAGGGTGCGCATTCACCCCTCCACTTT. Supplemented by reference TRBV7-9 and TRBJ1-6, the full variable domain reads DTGVSQNPRHKITKRGQNVTFRCDPISEHNRLYWYRQTLGQGPEFLTYFQNEAQLEKSRLLSDRFSAERPKGSFSTLEIQRTEQGDSAMYLCASSLQGAHSPLHFGNGTRLTVT.

Only one count was recorded for this clone. This chain uses TRBV11-3 with TRBJ2-2, with TRBD2 identical over 8 bases. Trimming cost V 4 bases and J 6 bases; bases outside gene matches: 10. Germline V gives CDR1 SGHNT, CDR2 YENEEA. The CDR3 is made up of 16 amino acids. The chain's CDR3 is CASSSGTSRFSGELFF. The CDR3 coding sequence is TGTGCCAGCAGCTCCGGGACTAGTCGTTTTTCCGGGGAGCTGTTTTTT.

The V and J genes are TRBV5-1 and TRBJ2-7; D might be TRBD2 (5 bases). The CDR3 is 14 amino acids. Trimming shortened V by 1 base and J by 4 bases, and 12 bases separated the two germline ends. Germline loops: CDR1 SGHRS, CDR2 YFSETQ. CDR3 residues: CASSLFGEPYEQYF. The CDR3 nucleotides read TGCGCCAGCAGCTTGTTCGGGGAACCATACGAGCAGTACTTC. Based on the CDR3 plus reference TRBV5-1 and TRBJ2-7, the full variable domain is KAGVTQTPRYLIKTRGQQVTLSCSPISGHRSVSWYQQTPGQGLQFLFEYFSETQRNKGNFPGRFSGRQFSNSRSEMNVSTLELGDSALYLCASSLFGEPYEQYFGPGTRLTVT.